This is a list of T cell receptor beta chains from one sample in a study of human T cells and chemical hapten exposure. Using its own MiXCR run on the RACE reads, TCRdb lists one record per CDR3 protein. The data hold 350,000 to 400,000 distinct CDR3 sequences, with about 6% observed a single time. Here the sequenced sample was whole blood, taken in connection with sensitization to the hapten diphenylcyclopropenone (DPC). These receptors were collected from a woman between 18 and 29 years old with alopecia areata. Some clones in this sample may be carry-over from other donors' samples. CDR3s include the opening cysteine and the closing phenylalanine or tryptophan. D genes are given only for firm matches. Not all rows give a size; the values are once, few, many and, for expanded clones, a class.

j_gene	v_gene	d_gene	abundance	CDR3aa	CDR3nt
TRBJ2-6	TRBV27	TRBD1	few	CASSSQSGTGHFSSGANVLTF	TGTGCCAGCAGTTCGCAATCTGGGACAGGGCATTTTTCTTCTGGGGCCAACGTCCTGACTTTC
TRBJ2-7	TRBV11-2	.	.	CASSLRSGPSATEQYF	TGTGCCAGCAGCCTCCGCTCGGGCCCTTCGGCGACCGAGCAGTACTTC
TRBJ2-3	TRBV7-2	.	few	CASSRGPFTDTQYF	TGTGCCAGCAGCAGAGGACCTTTCACAGATACGCAGTATTTT
TRBJ1-2	TRBV29-1	TRBD1	.	CSVQGDYGYTF	TGCAGCGTACAGGGGGATTATGGCTACACCTTC
TRBJ2-7	TRBV6-6	.	once	CASSWRREQYF	TGTGCCAGCAGTTGGCGGCGCGAGCAGTACTTC
TRBJ1-2	TRBV4-3	.	many	CASSQDLIGYTF	TGCGCCAGCAGCCAAGATCTGATTGGCTACACCTTC
TRBJ2-3	TRBV6-1	.	many	CASRGRESTDTQYF	TGTGCCAGCAGGGGACGAGAGAGCACAGATACGCAGTATTTT
TRBJ1-4	TRBV6-6	.	.	CASSYRSGWDEKLFF	TGTGCCAGCAGTTACCGGTCAGGGTGGGATGAAAAACTGTTTTTT
TRBJ1-5	TRBV21-1	.	few	CASRIPRGQGNQPQHF	TGTGCCAGCAGGATTCCCAGGGGGCAAGGCAATCAGCCCCAGCATTTT
TRBJ1-4	TRBV29-1	.	many	CSVRESGLRRDEKLFF	TGCAGCGTTCGCGAGTCGGGCCTTCGGAGGGACGAAAAACTGTTTTTT
TRBJ1-1	TRBV6-5	.	many	CASSYQNREAFF	TGTGCCAGCAGTTACCAAAACAGGGAAGCTTTCTTT
TRBJ1-6	TRBV6-1	.	many	CASSGGSSTSPLHF	TGTGCCAGCAGCGGGGGTTCTTCTACTTCACCCCTCCACTTT
TRBJ1-1	TRBV4-1	.	many	CASSRNQNTEAFF	TGCGCCAGCAGCCGCAATCAGAACACTGAAGCTTTCTTT
TRBJ1-2	TRBV20-1	.	.	CSARDWTYGYTF	TGCAGTGCTAGAGATTGGACCTATGGCTACACCTTC
TRBJ2-7	TRBV20-1	TRBD1	.	CSARSPGQGAYEQYF	TGCAGTGCTAGAAGTCCGGGACAGGGGGCCTACGAGCAGTACTTC
TRBJ2-7	TRBV5-6	.	few	CASKPPGRDPHEQYF	TGTGCCAGCAAACCCCCGGGCCGGGATCCGCACGAGCAGTACTTC
TRBJ2-3	TRBV9	.	.	CASSVGSSSTDTQYF	TGTGCCAGCAGCGTAGGTTCCTCAAGCACAGATACGCAGTATTTT
TRBJ2-1	TRBV7-9	TRBD2	.	CASRRTSDEQFF	TGTGCCAGCCGCCGGACTAGCGATGAGCAGTTCTTC
TRBJ1-5	TRBV6-5	.	many	CATDVTYRGSNQPQHF	TGTGCCACCGACGTGACGTATCGGGGTAGCAATCAGCCCCAGCATTTT
TRBJ2-2	TRBV6-2/TRBV6-3	.	.	CASSYSNQAGELFF	TGTGCCAGCAGTTACTCGAACCAGGCCGGGGAGCTGTTTTTT
TRBJ2-4	TRBV4-3	.	few	CASSQDHPPLVGNIQYF	TGCGCCAGCAGCCAAGATCATCCCCCCCTAGTAGGAAACATTCAGTACTTC
TRBJ2-3	TRBV20-1	TRBD2	few	CSARPAGGTSTDTQYF	TGCAGTGCTAGGCCAGCGGGGGGAACTAGCACAGATACGCAGTATTTT
TRBJ1-4	TRBV12-3/TRBV12-4	.	many	CASSFGTGTLFF	TGTGCCAGCAGTTTTGGCACTGGGACACTGTTTTTT
TRBJ2-1	TRBV7-2	TRBD2	.	CASSLGASGVNEQFF	TGTGCCAGCAGCTTAGGGGCTAGCGGGGTGAATGAGCAGTTCTTC
TRBJ1-4	TRBV5-4	.	.	CASSWGQDEKLFF	TGTGCCAGCAGCTGGGGGCAGGATGAAAAACTGTTTTTT
TRBJ2-3	TRBV3-1	TRBD2	.	CASSQVGLAGSTDTQYF	TGTGCCAGCAGCCAAGTAGGACTAGCGGGAAGCACAGATACGCAGTATTTT
TRBJ2-3	TRBV12-3/TRBV12-4	.	.	CASSQWEGGDTQYF	TGTGCCAGCAGTCAGTGGGAGGGGGGGGATACGCAGTATTTT
TRBJ1-2	TRBV2	.	.	CASRAISLQHYGYTF	TGTGCCAGCAGAGCAATATCGCTGCAGCACTATGGCTACACCTTC
TRBJ1-5	TRBV20-1	.	many	CSARDGKGQPQHF	TGCAGTGCTAGAGATGGTAAAGGTCAGCCCCAGCATTTT
TRBJ2-5	TRBV6-5	TRBD2	many	CASSYGSGGQETQYF	TGTGCCAGCAGTTATGGTTCGGGGGGACAAGAGACCCAGTACTTC
TRBJ2-1	TRBV12-3/TRBV12-4	TRBD2	.	CASSRLAGNFNEQFF	TGTGCCAGCAGCCGACTAGCGGGGAATTTCAATGAGCAGTTCTTC
TRBJ2-2	TRBV20-1	TRBD2	many	CSAPPSGGLTGELFF	TGCAGTGCTCCACCTAGCGGGGGACTCACCGGGGAGCTGTTTTTT
TRBJ1-4	TRBV6-2/TRBV6-3	.	many	CASSNRDGNEKLFF	TGTGCCAGCAGTAACCGGGACGGTAATGAAAAACTGTTTTTT
TRBJ2-1	TRBV11-2	.	few	CASSYAGVSEQFF	TGTGCCAGCAGCTACGCTGGGGTGAGTGAGCAGTTCTTC
TRBJ1-1	TRBV29-1	TRBD1	many	CSVTGGASGVGTEAFF	TGCAGCGTGACAGGGGGCGCTTCAGGGGTTGGCACTGAAGCTTTCTTT
TRBJ1-6	TRBV11-2	.	.	CASSEYLGMAGALHF	TGTGCCAGCAGCGAATACCTAGGAATGGCAGGGGCCCTCCACTTT
TRBJ2-1	TRBV27	.	few	CASSNRVSYNEQFF	TGTGCCAGCAGTAACCGGGTCAGCTACAATGAGCAGTTCTTC
TRBJ1-2	TRBV29-1	.	many	CSVRTAANYGYTF	TGCAGCGTTCGGACGGCTGCTAACTATGGCTACACCTTC
TRBJ2-5	TRBV5-1	TRBD1	few	CASSLFGQEETQYF	TGCGCCAGCAGCTTGTTCGGACAGGAAGAGACCCAGTACTTC
TRBJ2-3	TRBV6-6	TRBD2	few	CASSGGDRTDTQYF	TGTGCCAGCAGTGGGGGGGACCGCACAGATACGCAGTATTTT
TRBJ1-4	TRBV6-5	.	.	CASSSPAGDNEKLFF	TGTGCCAGCAGTTCCCCAGCAGGGGATAATGAAAAACTGTTTTTT
TRBJ1-3	TRBV7-2	TRBD1	few	CASTQGSSGNTIYF	TGTGCCAGCACACAGGGGAGCTCTGGAAACACCATATATTTT
TRBJ2-1	TRBV28	TRBD2	many	CASSLIGVAGGNNEQFF	TGTGCCAGCAGTTTAATCGGTGTAGCGGGGGGAAACAATGAGCAGTTCTTC
TRBJ1-5	TRBV29-1	.	few	CSVGGSRDQPQHF	TGCAGCGTTGGTGGTTCCAGGGATCAGCCCCAGCATTTT
TRBJ1-1	TRBV20-1	.	.	CSATHNRDLNTEAFF	TGCAGTGCTACCCATAACCGGGACTTGAACACTGAAGCTTTCTTT
TRBJ1-1	TRBV5-5	.	many	CASSLLDWAFF	TGTGCCAGCAGCTTGTTGGACTGGGCTTTCTTT
TRBJ1-3	TRBV15	.	many	CATSRDRQGTGNTIYF	TGTGCCACCAGCAGAGATCGCCAGGGGACAGGAAACACCATATATTTT